This entry lists 24 T cell receptor beta chains sequenced from one sample in a study of blood T cells in healthy people across ages (dated by TCRdb to between 2015 and 2016). Libraries were built with 5' RACE. The instrument was an Illumina HiSeq 2500. A second PCR of about 7 to 12 cycles was run with a J-beta primer mix and a sample-barcoded 5' primer. TCRdb ran its own pipeline on the public reads, namely fastp trimming at Q25 and MiXCR clone calling, and kept in-frame beta chains. Merged by CDR3 protein, the rows form single entries marked with the most common genes and DNA. Present in this sample are around 900,000 distinct CDR3 sequences, roughly 51% of which were seen just once. Of the sample, about 22% is held by the ten largest clones. Material for sequencing was blood. Receptors were obtained from a woman aged 60-75 years in good health.

This rearrangement joins TRBV19 to TRBJ1-1; D call uncertain. CDR3 size: 16 residues. V was cut by 3 bases and J by 1 base, with 15 bases left in between. CDR1 and CDR2 (germline): LNHDA, SQIVND (reference sequence). The chain's CDR3 is CASSIAWWASNTEAFF. The CDR3 DNA follows: TGTGCCAGTAGTATCGCATGGTGGGCTTCGAACACTGAAGCTTTCTTT.

This clonotype was picked up many times. The rearrangement uses TRBV25-1 and TRBJ2-7; 7 bases align to TRBD2. Trimming took 10 bases from V and 5 from J; bases not matched to a gene: 8. Germline V gene data show CDR1 as MGHDK and CDR2 as SYGVNS. The CDR3 is 12 residues long. The CDR3 nucleotides are TGTGCCACTCAGCGGGGTACCGACGAGCAGTACTTC. Its translation is CATQRGTDEQYF.

In its sample, this clonotype was seen a few times. The chain recombines TRBV15 with TRBJ2-5, with TRBD1 identical over 9 bases. J was trimmed by 4 bases and V by 8 bases; bases with no gene match: 11. CDR3 length: 15 residues. The germline V gene encodes CDR1 LNHNV and CDR2 YYDKDF (reference sequence). The CDR3 sequence: CATWKPGQGRETQYF. DNA of the CDR3: TGTGCCACCTGGAAACCGGGACAGGGAAGAGAGACCCAGTACTTC.

On this clonotype itself: The junction departs from germline at one end; a sequencing error may be responsible. This chain connects TRBV7-9 to TRBJ2-4; the D is unclear. The J call may be mistaken, given a closer DNA end match to TRBJ2-7. Germline lookup yields CDR1 SEHNR and CDR2 FQNEAQ (reference sequence). The CDR3 contains 14 residues. The CDR3 protein is CAGSLWGGEYEQYF. In nucleotides, the CDR3 is TGTGCCGGCAGCTTATGGGGTGGTGAGTACGAGCAGTACTTC.

The count of this clonotype is one. This chain uses TRBV28 with TRBJ2-7; 14 nucleotides agree with TRBD2. Per the germline V gene, CDR1 is MDHEN and CDR2 is SYDVKM. The CDR3 runs 16 residues. With 6 bases clipped from V and 4 bases from J, the junction kept 8 bases outside the gene matches. CDR3 sequence: CASRAGTSGSGYEQYF. Written as DNA, the CDR3 is TGTGCCAGCAGGGCCGGGACTAGCGGGAGCGGTTACGAGCAGTACTTC. Filled out from reference TRBV28 and TRBJ2-7, the complete variable domain reads DVKVTQSSRYLVKRTGEKVFLECVQDMDHENMFWYRQDPGLGLRLIYFSYDVKMKEKGDIPEGYSVSREKKERFSLILESASTNQTSMYLCASRAGTSGSGYEQYFGPGTRLTVT.

The genes are TRBV30 and TRBJ2-4; D uncertain. The last part of the DNA fits TRBJ2-5 better; the J call may be wrong. Germline V gene data show CDR1 as GTSNPN and CDR2 as SVGIG (reference sequence). The CDR3 length is 11 residues. The CDR3 bases are TGTGCCTGGATGGTCGGGGAGACCCAGTACTTC. This sequence encodes CAWMVGETQYF.

J is TRBJ2-3 and V is TRBV6-6; TRBD2 matches 8 bases. The CDR3 has 15 residues. The germline CDR1 and CDR2 sequences are MNHNY and SVGAGI (reference sequence). The V gene end was trimmed by 2 bases and the J gene end by 10 bases; junction bases not matched to a gene: 11. CDR3 loop: CASSYAGGTGLAQYF. The CDR3 coding sequence is TGTGCCAGCAGTTACGCGGGAGGCACTGGTTTGGCGCAGTATTTT.

The chain couples TRBV5-1 to TRBJ2-1, with D possibly matching TRBD1 (5 bases). Germline CDR1 SGHRS, CDR2 YFSETQ. Trimming cost V 6 bases and J 8 bases, with 21 bases left between them. The CDR3 loop spans 15 amino acids. This CDR3 is CASNSRMGLTYEQFF. For the CDR3, the DNA is TGCGCCAGCAATTCTCGAATGGGGCTTACATATGAGCAGTTCTTC.

V usage is TRBV20-1 and J usage is TRBJ2-3, with 11 positions matching TRBD2. The CDR3 length is 15 residues. Germline CDR1 reads DFQATT; CDR2 reads SNEGSKA (reference sequence). V was clipped by 0 bases and J by 6 bases; unmatched bases: 5. As DNA, the CDR3 is TGCAGTGCTAGAGAAGGGACTAGCGGTGCGGATACGCAGTATTTT. It translates to CSAREGTSGADTQYF.

The table lists this clonotype with a few counts. CDR3 DNA: TGCGCCAGCAATCAAGTCTTGGGGGGAAATGGCTACACCTTC. Amino acid sequence: CASNQVLGGNGYTF. The rearrangement joins TRBV5-1 to TRBJ1-2; tentative D call: TRBD1 (5 bases). Trimming pared 6 bases from V and 6 bases from J, leaving 18 bases between. The CDR3 runs to 14 residues. CDR1 is SGHRS, CDR2 YFSETQ, per germline.

V usage is TRBV29-1 and J usage is TRBJ2-5; the D gene could be TRBD1 or TRBD2 (6 bases each). Germline V gene sequence: CDR1 SQVTM, CDR2 ANQGSEA. Between the trimmed V and J ends, which lost 7 bases and 3 bases, there was a span of 21 bases. This CDR3 comprises 15 residues. The CDR3 sequence is CSAQRGVRVEETQYF. CDR3 coding DNA: TGCAGCGCTCAAAGGGGGGTCAGAGTAGAAGAGACCCAGTACTTC.

This clonotype occurred a few times. The J gene is TRBJ2-1, the V gene TRBV29-1, with 13 bases lining up with TRBD2. J was trimmed by 7 bases and V by 7 bases; bases with no gene match: 16. Germline loops: CDR1 SQVTM, CDR2 ANQGSEA. There are 17 residues in the CDR3. The CDR3 loop is CSASRRSTSGRRNEQFF. The CDR3 DNA sequence: TGCAGCGCGAGCCGCAGATCGACTAGCGGGAGGAGAAATGAGCAGTTCTTC.

In the case of this clonotype: Given a much more abundant clone one base away, this may be a read error. The rearrangement links TRBV4-3 to TRBJ2-5, with a possible D match to TRBD2 (5 bases). The CDR3 is made up of 15 amino acids. Germline CDR1 reads LGHNA; CDR2 reads YSLEER. The CDR3 DNA reads as TGCGCCAGCAGCCAAGATCCGGGGTACCAAGAGACCCAGAACTTC. This translates into CASSQDPGYQETQNF.

The J gene is TRBJ1-2, the V gene TRBV4-1; a weak D match, TRBD1 (5 bases). The CDR3 sequence is 15 residues long. Per the germline V gene, CDR1 is MGHRA and CDR2 is YSYEKL. V lost 1 base to trimming and J lost 2 bases, with 11 bases between them. In nucleotides, the CDR3 is TGCGCCAGCAGCCAAGCGGGGGGGAAGAACTATGGCTACACCTTC. Residues: CASSQAGGKNYGYTF.

This clonotype was observed a few times. The genes are TRBV20-1 and TRBJ1-2; 9 bases are a match to TRBD1. This CDR3 has 13 residues. CDR1 and CDR2 from the germline V gene are DFQATT and SNEGSKA (reference sequence). Trimming took 3 bases from V and 7 from J; bases not matched to a gene: 6. The CDR3 coding sequence is TGCAGTGCTAGCGCCGGGACAGGGACTGGCTACACCTTC. Its protein is CSASAGTGTGYTF.

This clonotype was recorded many times. The chain is built from TRBV10-3 and TRBJ2-5; D might be TRBD1 (6 bases). Germline loops: CDR1 ENHRY, CDR2 SYGVKD. The CDR3 length is 14 residues. Trimming removed 6 bases at V and 2 bases at J, with 13 bases between. CDR3 nucleotide sequence: TGTGCCATCAGAGATGGGACAAAACAAGAGACCCAGTACTTC. Protein product: CAIRDGTKQETQYF.

This clonotype was picked up a small number of times. The chain links TRBV7-9 to TRBJ2-5; 7 nucleotides match TRBD1. Germline V CDR1 and CDR2: SEHNR, FQNEAQ (reference sequence). Trimming cost V 5 bases and J 4 bases; bases outside gene matches: 10. The CDR3 sequence is 15 residues long. CDR3 bases: TGTGCCAGCAGCCCCGTACTACAGGGGACAGAGACCCAGTACTTC. It is translated as CASSPVLQGTETQYF.

The V gene is TRBV12-3 or TRBV12-4, the J gene TRBJ2-5, with 10 bases aligning to TRBD2. The CDR3 sequence is 15 residues long. Trimming at V came to 6 bases and at J to 5 bases, leaving 9 bases not matched to a gene. CDR3 protein: CASRNGASGSETQYF. In DNA form, the CDR3 reads TGTGCCAGCAGAAACGGGGCTAGCGGGAGTGAGACCCAGTACTTC.

This clonotype was picked up a small number of times. V and J are TRBV6-2 or TRBV6-3 and TRBJ2-7; 10 bases align to TRBD1. The CDR3 length is 16 residues. Losses at the gene ends were 6 bases for V and 4 bases for J; bases not matched to a gene: 12. CDR1 and CDR2 (germline): MNHEY, SVGEGT. For the CDR3, the DNA is TGTGCCAGCAGCTATACCGGGACAGGGGATATATACGAGCAGTACTTC. This sequence encodes CASSYTGTGDIYEQYF.

A few counts support this clonotype. J is TRBJ2-3 and V is TRBV9; no reliable D call. Germline V gene data show CDR1 as SGDLS and CDR2 as YYNGEE. V lost 3 bases, J lost 4 bases, and 21 bases lay in between. CDR3 length: 17 amino acids. The CDR3 DNA sequence: TGTGCCAGCAGCGAGCCCTCGATTGGGGTTGGCCCAGATACGCAGTATTTT. Its translation is CASSEPSIGVGPDTQYF.

The chain combines TRBV12-5 with TRBJ1-2; D not certain. The CDR3 runs 14 residues. Germline V gene sequence: CDR1 LGHNT, CDR2 FRNRAP. V was trimmed by 1 base and J by 4 bases, leaving 10 bases between them. The CDR3 protein is CASGLGEEGYGYTF. The CDR3 DNA sequence: TGTGCTAGTGGTTTGGGCGAGGAGGGCTATGGCTACACCTTC.

This rearrangement joins TRBV27 to TRBJ2-3; 13 bases line up with TRBD2. V lost 8 bases, J lost 4 bases, and 15 bases stayed unmatched. The CDR3 is made up of 18 amino acids. Germline V gene data show CDR1 as MNHEY and CDR2 as SMNVEV (reference sequence). CDR3 nucleotides: TGTGCCAGCGGAGGGACTAGCGGGATTCCTTCTAGCGCAGATACGCAGTATTTT. Its translation: CASGGTSGIPSSADTQYF.

The chain has TRBV12-3 or TRBV12-4 and TRBJ1-2; no reliable D call. The V end was cut by 2 bases, the J end by 6 bases, with 22 bases between. This CDR3 is built from 17 residues. The CDR3 region has the DNA TGTGCCAGCAGTTTATCGGGAGTCGGGCCCCGGGGAGATGGCTACACCTTC. Translating gives CASSLSGVGPRGDGYTF.

Only a few counts were recorded for this clonotype. The V call is TRBV4-2, the J call TRBJ2-3; D unclear. V lost 0 bases, J lost 7 bases, and 11 bases lay in between. The CDR3 length is 14 residues. CDR1 and CDR2 (germline): LGHNA, YNFKEQ. Here the CDR3 reads CASSQDLKTNTQYF. CDR3 DNA: TGTGCCAGCAGCCAAGATCTGAAGACGAATACGCAGTATTTT.